The source of this T cell receptor beta chain is a study of T cells in localized non-small cell lung cancer. Of note for this clone: Its target is not known.

Repertoires were generated with immunoSEQ multiplex PCR, while TCRdb's copy carries only in-frame clones and drops some. The data show tens of thousands of clones, around 90% seen once. Overall study results and limits: Highest T cell clonality was seen in uninvolved adjacent lung, surpassing that measured in tumor. Researchers found a median around 57 of the top 100 tumor clones in adjacent lung. In the blood, greater T cell density corresponded to longer overall survival.

The CDR3 covers 15 residues. CDR1 and CDR2 from the germline V gene are MNHEY and SVGAGI. The trim removed 6 bases at V and 8 bases at J, leaving 11 bases unmatched. This receptor was identified in a female donor older than 55 with stage III squamous cell lung carcinoma. The chain is built from TRBV6-5 and TRBJ2-1, with 9 bases matching TRBD1. The sample was peripheral blood, taken before any cancer treatment. Here the CDR3 DNA reads TGTGCCAGCAGAGACGACAGGGGGTACAGAGATGAGCAGTTCTTC. Protein sequence: CASRDDRGYRDEQFF.